Following are 22 T cell receptor beta chains from one sample sequenced in a study of blood T cell repertoires in COVID-19. Repertoires were generated with immunoSEQ multiplex PCR, while TCRdb's copy carries only in-frame clones and drops some. The sample holds a few hundred thousand clones; roughly 84% are singletons and the top ten take 2.5% to 3%. Sequenced material: PBMCs or T cells enriched from blood (not recorded which). The receptor source for this set is a woman aged 30 to 39 who had recovered from COVID-19.

The V and J genes are TRBV7-9 and TRBJ2-1; TRBD1 matches 9 bases. The length of the CDR3 is 18 residues. With V trimmed by 8 bases and J by 2 bases, 16 bases remained unmatched. Looked up from germline, CDR1 is SEHNR and CDR2 is FQNEAQ (reference sequence). CDR3 loop: CASRTPRADRGTYNEQFF. Written as DNA, the CDR3 is TGTGCCAGCCGAACCCCCCGAGCGGACAGGGGTACCTACAATGAGCAGTTCTTC.

V is TRBV7-2 and J is TRBJ2-2; 10 bases agree with TRBD2. V shed 4 bases, J shed 7 bases, and the junction held 6 bases outside the gene matches. Looked up from germline, CDR1 is SGHTA and CDR2 is FQGNSA. CDR3 length: 15 amino acids. The chain's CDR3 is CASSSGLAGVGELFF. The CDR3 nucleotides are TGTGCCAGCAGCTCCGGGCTAGCGGGGGTCGGGGAGCTGTTTTTT.

V is TRBV19 and J is TRBJ2-1; the D gene is possibly TRBD1 (5 bases). V lost 7 bases to trimming and J lost 8 bases, with 24 bases between them. CDR1 and CDR2 (germline): LNHDA, SQIVND (reference sequence). This CDR3 comprises 16 residues. In DNA, the CDR3 is TGTGCCAGTACCTCAATTGGGGCGCTGGGTGGCGATGAGCAGTTCTTC. Translation: CASTSIGALGGDEQFF.

The rearrangement links TRBV3-1 (or the pseudogene TRBV3-2) to TRBJ1-5; possibly TRBD1 for D (5 bases). The CDR3 sequence is 15 residues long. The germline V gene has CDR1 LGHDT and CDR2 YNNKEL (reference sequence). V gave up 1 base and J gave up 2 bases, with 9 bases separating them. DNA for the CDR3: TGTGCCAGCAGCCAAGCAGGGTTGGGCAATCAGCCCCAGCATTTT. It specifies CASSQAGLGNQPQHF.

The gene calls are TRBV3-1 (or the pseudogene TRBV3-2) and TRBJ1-6; D not resolved. The V end lost 4 bases, the J end lost 7 bases, and 14 bases lay between the germline ends. Germline-derived CDR1 and CDR2 are LGHDT and YNNKEL (reference sequence). The CDR3 extends over 15 amino acids. The CDR3 coding sequence is TGTGCCAGCAGCCCCCTGGGAGGCATGAATTCACCCCTCCACTTT. It yields the protein CASSPLGGMNSPLHF.

The chain joins TRBV20-1 to TRBJ2-3; weak D call: TRBD1 (6 bases). CDR1 is DFQATT, CDR2 SNEGSKA, per germline (reference sequence). The CDR3 sequence is 14 residues long. The germline V and J ends were trimmed by 6 bases and 7 bases, with 20 bases remaining between them. The CDR3 coding sequence is TGCAGTGCAAGTCAGGGGCTAGCCGGGAATACGCAGTATTTT. Its protein is CSASQGLAGNTQYF.

The CDR3 DNA reads TGCAGTGTTCTCGCGGGAGGGCAGTACTTC. Translated, it gives CSVLAGGQYF. This chain uses TRBV20-1 with TRBJ2-7; 8 bases align to TRBD2. After removal of 7 bases from V and 9 bases from J, the junction contained 5 bases not matched to a gene. Germline CDR1 and CDR2: DFQATT and SNEGSKA (reference sequence). This CDR3 has 10 residues.

This clone has only one observation. The chain is built from TRBV3-1 (or the pseudogene TRBV3-2) and TRBJ2-1; TRBD2 is a possible D gene (6 bases). Germline assignment: CDR1 LGHDT and CDR2 YNNKEL (reference sequence). The V gene lost 5 bases and the J gene lost 7 bases, with 15 bases spanning the gap. The CDR3 sequence is 14 residues long. The CDR3 DNA sequence: TGTGCCAGCAGCTCAGGGAGCGGGTCAAATGAGCAGTTCTTC. Protein sequence: CASSSGSGSNEQFF.

The table lists this clone with a few counts. The chain couples TRBV7-2 to TRBJ1-5; perhaps TRBD1 as D (5 bases). CDR1 is SGHTA, CDR2 FQGNSA, per germline. The CDR3 totals 15 residues. The V gene lost 5 bases and the J gene lost 0 bases, with 11 bases spanning the gap. CDR3 sequence: CASSTQGNSNQPQHF. In nucleotides, the CDR3 is TGTGCCAGCAGCACTCAGGGTAATAGCAATCAGCCCCAGCATTTT. Full variable domain (remainder filled in from reference TRBV7-2 and TRBJ1-5): GAGVSQSPSNKVTEKGKDVELRCDPISGHTALYWYRQSLGQGLEFLIYFQGNSAPDKSGLPSDRFSAERTGGSVSTLTIQRTQQEDSAVYLCASSTQGNSNQPQHFGDGTRLSIL.

The gene calls are TRBV6-5 and TRBJ1-1; 8 nucleotides match TRBD1. CDR3 length equals 16 residues. V shed 0 bases and J 2 bases; nucleotides not matched to a gene: 5. The germline V gene encodes CDR1 MNHEY and CDR2 SVGAGI. This CDR3 is CASSYSRQGLNTEAFF. The DNA of the CDR3 is TGTGCCAGCAGTTACTCTAGACAGGGGTTAAACACTGAAGCTTTCTTT.

J is TRBJ1-1 and V is TRBV21-1; no DNA check was done on the table's D call, TRBD1. TRBV21-1 is recorded as a pseudogene. The CDR3 loop spans 17 amino acids. The CDR3 bases are TGTGCCAGCAGCAAAAACAGGGCCTTCGGGACGAACACTGAAGCTTTCTTT. Residues: CASSKNRAFGTNTEAFF.

The chain combines TRBV3-1 (or the pseudogene TRBV3-2) with TRBJ1-5; 8 nucleotides line up with TRBD1. The CDR3 has 14 amino acids. The V segment lost 4 bases and the J segment 2 bases; nucleotides outside the gene matches: 1. The V gene's germline CDR1 is LGHDT and CDR2 YNNKEL (reference sequence). Here the CDR3 reads CASSRQGRNQPQHF. CDR3 DNA sequence: TGTGCCAGCAGCCGACAGGGGCGCAATCAGCCCCAGCATTTT.

The chain recombines TRBV7-9 with TRBJ2-4, with 10 positions matching TRBD2. The V gene's germline CDR1 is SEHNR and CDR2 FQNEAQ (reference sequence). Losses at the gene ends were 6 bases for V and 0 bases for J; bases not matched to a gene: 11. This CDR3 comprises 18 residues. CDR3 sequence reads: CASSSRLAGALAKNIQYF. The DNA for the CDR3 is TGTGCCAGCAGTTCCCGACTAGCGGGCGCTTTAGCCAAAAACATTCAGTACTTC.

CDR3 protein: CASSQEGTGGYEQYF. The CDR3 region has the DNA TGCGCCAGCAGCCAAGAGGGAACGGGAGGATACGAGCAGTACTTC. The chain joins TRBV4-1 to TRBJ2-7; 7 positions match TRBD2. This CDR3 spans 15 amino acids. V gave up 0 bases and J gave up 4 bases; unmatched junction bases: 6. Germline V lookup: CDR1 MGHRA, CDR2 YSYEKL.

This chain uses TRBV5-1 with TRBJ2-2; 8 bases are a match to TRBD2. V was pared by 4 bases and J by 6 bases, with 5 bases of the junction left unmatched. CDR3 length equals 14 residues. From germline, CDR1 is SGHRS and CDR2 YFSETQ. The CDR3, as DNA: TGCGCCAGCAGCCCCACGGGGGGGTCCGGGGAGCTGTTTTTT. Translating it yields CASSPTGGSGELFF.

The J gene is TRBJ1-2, the V gene TRBV5-4; D is ambiguous. There are 13 residues in the CDR3. With 0 bases removed from V and 5 bases from J, the gap between germline ends came to 8 bases. Germline V gene data show CDR1 as SGHNT and CDR2 as YYREEE (reference sequence). This CDR3 reads CASSLEADYGYTF. In DNA, the CDR3 is TGTGCCAGCAGCTTGGAGGCGGATTATGGCTACACCTTC.

The chain recombines TRBV18 with TRBJ2-2; 7 bases align to TRBD1. The V gene end was trimmed by 2 bases and the J gene end by 0 bases; junction bases not matched to a gene: 6. Germline V gives CDR1 KGHSH, CDR2 LQKENI. There are 17 residues in the CDR3. CDR3 sequence (DNA): TGTGCCAGCTCACCATTGGACAGGACAGCGAACACCGGGGAGCTGTTTTTT. Translated, it gives CASSPLDRTANTGELFF.

The chain links TRBV6-2 or TRBV6-3 to TRBJ2-1; 8 nucleotides align to TRBD1. V shed 3 bases, J shed 7 bases, and the junction held 8 bases outside the gene matches. From germline, CDR1 is MNHEY and CDR2 SVGEGT. This CDR3 region has 15 residues. The CDR3 DNA sequence: TGTGCCAGCAGTTATTACAGGGGGATAACGAATGAGCAGTTCTTC. This codes for CASSYYRGITNEQFF.

The rearrangement uses TRBV7-9 and TRBJ2-7; D possibly corresponds to TRBD2 (5 bases). The CDR3 sequence is 15 residues long. The germline V and J ends were trimmed by 2 bases and 4 bases, with 15 bases remaining between them. Per germline, CDR1 SEHNR and CDR2 FQNEAQ (reference sequence). In DNA, the CDR3 is TGTGCCAGCAGCTTATTGGACTCCCGGTGGTACGAGCAGTACTTC. This gives the protein CASSLLDSRWYEQYF.

The chain joins TRBV3-1 (or the pseudogene TRBV3-2) to TRBJ1-1, with 8 bases lining up with TRBD1. V was clipped by 7 bases and J by 6 bases; unmatched bases: 7. This CDR3 is built from 13 residues. CDR1 and CDR2 (germline): LGHDT, YNNKEL (reference sequence). Here the CDR3 DNA reads TGTGCCAGCATCGACAGGGGTGGGGCTGAAGCTTTCTTT. It specifies CASIDRGGAEAFF.

The V call is TRBV9, the J call TRBJ2-3; 12 positions agree with TRBD2. This CDR3 is built from 15 residues. Germline assignment: CDR1 SGDLS and CDR2 YYNGEE. Trimming removed 4 bases from V and 2 bases from J; junction bases left unmatched: 2. The CDR3: CASSPSGGDTDTQYF. For the CDR3, the DNA is TGTGCCAGCAGCCCTAGCGGGGGGGACACAGATACGCAGTATTTT.

V and J are TRBV28 and TRBJ2-2; 9 nucleotides match TRBD2. Germline V lookup: CDR1 MDHEN, CDR2 SYDVKM. There are 15 residues in the CDR3. Trimming cost V 6 bases and J 2 bases; bases outside gene matches: 4. CDR3 DNA: TGTGCCAGCAGCGAGGGACTAGCCAACACCGGGGAGCTGTTTTTT. Translated, it gives CASSEGLANTGELFF.